This entry lists 27 T cell receptor beta chains sequenced from one sample in a study of blood T cell repertoires in COVID-19. Method: immunoSEQ multiplex PCR; TCRdb's copy keeps in-frame clones and lacks some. The table lists 250,000 to 350,000 clones, 88% of them singletons, with around 1% in the top ten. The sequenced sample was PBMCs or T cells enriched from blood (not recorded which). Receptor source: a woman aged 25 to 39 who had recovered from COVID-19.

The chain couples TRBV6-2 or TRBV6-3 to TRBJ2-5, with 8 nucleotides matching TRBD1. V lost 1 base and J lost 3; bases outside the gene matches: 10. The CDR3 spans 17 residues. Germline V gene lookup returns CDR1 MNHEY and CDR2 SVGEGT. CDR3 residues: CASSYLSGGFAKETQYF. As DNA, the CDR3 is TGTGCCAGCAGTTACTTGTCAGGGGGCTTCGCCAAAGAGACCCAGTACTTC.

This rearrangement joins TRBV2 to TRBJ1-2; 7 nucleotides align to TRBD1. The CDR3 runs to 13 residues. The junction had 6 bases not matched to a gene; V was cut back by 5 bases and J by 6 bases. Per germline, CDR1 SNHLY and CDR2 FYNNEI. CDR3 protein: CASSPTGVDGYTF. The CDR3 DNA reads TGTGCCAGCAGTCCTACAGGGGTTGATGGCTACACCTTC.

CDR3 amino acids: CASSLQTSGSHTGELFF. DNA of the CDR3: TGTGCCAGCTCACTCCAGACTAGCGGGAGTCACACCGGGGAGCTGTTTTTT. The chain employs TRBV18 and TRBJ2-2; 12 bases are a match to TRBD2. The CDR3 has 17 amino acids. V lost 4 bases, J lost 3 bases, and 6 bases stayed unmatched. Germline CDR1 KGHSH, CDR2 LQKENI.

V gene TRBV2 combines with J gene TRBJ2-7; 8 nucleotides agree with TRBD2. Germline-derived CDR1 and CDR2 are SNHLY and FYNNEI. The CDR3 has 13 amino acids. CDR3 coding DNA: TGTGCTATTAGGGGTAGCGGGACCTACGAGCAGTACTTC. As protein: CAIRGSGTYEQYF. Based on the CDR3 plus reference TRBV2 and TRBJ2-7, the full variable domain is EPEVTQTPSHQVTQMGQEVILRCVPISNHLYFYWYRQILGQKVEFLVSFYNNEISEKSEIFDDQFSVERPDGSNFTLKIRSTKLEDSAMYFCAIRGSGTYEQYFGPGTRLTVT.

The rearrangement links TRBV5-5 to TRBJ1-2; 9 positions agree with TRBD1. CDR1 is SGHKS, CDR2 YYEKEE, per germline (reference sequence). The CDR3 covers 14 residues. V lost 5 bases, J lost 7 bases, and 9 bases stayed unmatched. For the CDR3, the DNA is TGTGCCAGCAGATCTCCCGGGACAGGGAGTGGCTACACCTTC. Translated: CASRSPGTGSGYTF.

The chain employs TRBV11-3 and TRBJ2-7; D is undetermined. Per germline, CDR1 SGHNT and CDR2 YENEEA. V was clipped by 5 bases and J by 13 bases, with 15 bases between them. This CDR3 region has 11 residues. The CDR3 is CASSTTDGVYF. The CDR3 DNA follows: TGTGCCAGCAGCACGACTGACGGTGTTTACTTC.

This clone was detected only a few times. The rearrangement joins TRBV24-1 to TRBJ2-1; possible D gene TRBD1, 6 bases. Germline assignment: CDR1 KGHDR and CDR2 SFDVKD. CDR3 length equals 12 residues. Trimming removed 5 bases at V and 10 bases at J, with 11 bases between. CDR3: CATSAAGTEQFF. In nucleotides, the CDR3 is TGTGCCACCAGTGCTGCCGGGACAGAGCAGTTCTTC.

This clone came up a few times. The chain is built from TRBV11-2 and TRBJ2-3; TRBD1 aligns across 9 bases. The V gene end was trimmed by 4 bases and the J gene end by 1 base; junction bases not matched to a gene: 6. This CDR3 comprises 16 residues. The germline V gene encodes CDR1 SGHAT and CDR2 FQNNGV. CDR3 in amino acids: CASSSPGQGGTDTQYF. In DNA, the CDR3 is TGTGCCAGCAGCTCCCCGGGACAGGGCGGCACAGATACGCAGTATTTT. Full variable domain (outside the CDR3, taken from reference TRBV11-2 and TRBJ2-3): EAGVAQSPRYKIIEKRQSVAFWCNPISGHATLYWYQQILGQGPKLLIQFQNNGVVDDSQLPKDRFSAERLKGVDSTLKIQPAKLEDSAVYLCASSSPGQGGTDTQYFGPGTRLTVL.

The table lists this clone with a few counts. The genes are TRBV4-1 and TRBJ1-4; D is ambiguous. CDR3 length: 18 residues. The V end lost 0 bases, the J end lost 0 bases, and 14 bases lay between the germline ends. CDR1 is MGHRA, CDR2 YSYEKL, per germline. This CDR3 is CASSQDTTRLATNEKLFF. CDR3 DNA sequence: TGCGCCAGCAGCCAAGATACAACGCGCCTAGCAACTAATGAAAAACTGTTTTTT.

The chain links TRBV14 to TRBJ1-1; weak D call: TRBD1 (5 bases). The V and J ends lost 4 bases and 0 bases respectively, with 9 bases between them. Looked up from germline, CDR1 is SGHDN and CDR2 is FVKESK. The CDR3 sequence is 14 residues long. CDR3 in amino acids: CASSLWGVNTEAFF. As DNA, the CDR3 is TGTGCCAGCAGCCTTTGGGGGGTGAACACTGAAGCTTTCTTT.

The chain recombines TRBV6-5 with TRBJ1-6, with TRBD1 identical over 7 bases. CDR3 length: 13 amino acids. Germline CDR1 reads MNHEY; CDR2 reads SVGAGI. V was pared by 6 bases and J by 8 bases, with 4 bases of the junction left unmatched. CDR3 in DNA: TGTGCCAGCAGGAGGGACAGTTATTCACCCCTCCACTTT. It encodes CASRRDSYSPLHF.

The chain combines TRBV27 with TRBJ1-1, with D tentatively TRBD1 (6 bases). The CDR3 loop spans 13 amino acids. Germline lookup yields CDR1 MNHEY and CDR2 SMNVEV (reference sequence). V lost 6 bases and J lost 3, with 11 bases in between. The CDR3 here is CASRKGQYTEAFF. For the CDR3, the DNA is TGTGCCAGCAGGAAAGGACAGTACACTGAAGCTTTCTTT.

The CDR3 spells CASSEGTHSTDTQYF. CDR3 nucleotide sequence: TGTGCCAGCAGCGAAGGGACACACAGCACAGATACGCAGTATTTT. J is TRBJ2-3 and V is TRBV3-1 (or the pseudogene TRBV3-2), with D possibly TRBD1 on 6 matching bases. CDR3 size: 15 residues. The germline V gene encodes CDR1 LGHDT and CDR2 YNNKEL (reference sequence). Trimming pared 5 bases from V and 0 bases from J, leaving 12 bases between.

The rearrangement uses TRBV27 and TRBJ2-7; 7 bases map to TRBD2. V gave up 1 base and J gave up 1 base; unmatched junction bases: 10. CDR1 MNHEY and CDR2 SMNVEV come from the germline V gene (reference sequence). The CDR3 is made up of 17 amino acids. For the CDR3, the DNA is TGTGCCAGCAGTTTATTTCTAGCGGCCTCCACTTCCTACGAGCAGTACTTC. Encoded protein: CASSLFLAASTSYEQYF.

The chain combines TRBV30 with TRBJ1-1, with TRBD1 matching over 8 bases. Germline CDR1 and CDR2: GTSNPN and SVGIG (reference sequence). J lost 2 bases, V lost 1 base, and 9 bases had no gene match. CDR3 length equals 16 residues. CDR3 sequence (DNA): TGTGCCTGGAGTGGGCAGGGGGCGGCGTTTAACACTGAAGCTTTCTTT. Its translation: CAWSGQGAAFNTEAFF.

The genes are TRBV7-9 and TRBJ2-3, with D tentatively TRBD1 (8 bases). V gave up 4 bases and J gave up 6 bases, with 17 bases separating them. The germline CDR1 and CDR2 sequences are SEHNR and FQNEAQ (reference sequence). This CDR3 contains 15 residues. In DNA form, the CDR3 reads TGTGCCAGCAGCTCACGCGCGGGGGACAGGGATACGCAGTATTTT. This encodes CASSSRAGDRDTQYF.

V and J are TRBV19 and TRBJ1-5; perhaps TRBD1 as D (5 bases). Between the trimmed V and J ends, which lost 5 bases and 0 bases, there was a span of 11 bases. Germline lookup yields CDR1 LNHDA and CDR2 SQIVND (reference sequence). The CDR3 runs 15 residues. The CDR3 coding sequence is TGTGCCAGTAGTGTGGGACTCAATAGCAATCAGCCCCAGCATTTT. This gives the protein CASSVGLNSNQPQHF.

CDR3 region: CAISADRGNYEQYF. CDR3 nucleotide sequence: TGTGCCATCAGCGCCGACAGGGGTAACTACGAGCAGTACTTC. J is TRBJ2-7 and V is TRBV10-3, with 8 bases lining up with TRBD1. CDR3 length: 14 residues. Germline-derived CDR1 and CDR2 are ENHRY and SYGVKD. V shed 6 bases, J shed 3 bases, and the junction held 7 bases outside the gene matches.

The chain combines TRBV18 with TRBJ2-3, with 9 positions matching TRBD1. Per germline, CDR1 KGHSH and CDR2 LQKENI. J lost 6 bases, V lost 9 bases, and 28 bases had no gene match. CDR3 length: 20 amino acids. The CDR3 loop is CASRKGGQGLSPRQMDTQYF. The CDR3 coding sequence is TGTGCCAGTCGCAAGGGGGGACAGGGACTCTCCCCTCGTCAGATGGATACGCAGTATTTT.

This sequence joins TRBV18 and TRBJ2-7; TRBD1 matches 10 bases. Germline loops: CDR1 KGHSH, CDR2 LQKENI. This CDR3 contains 16 residues. V lost 0 bases and J lost 3; bases outside the gene matches: 5. CDR3 loop: CASSPPRQGAVYEQYF. The CDR3 DNA sequence: TGTGCCAGCTCACCACCCAGACAGGGGGCGGTCTACGAGCAGTACTTC.

V is TRBV12-5 and J is TRBJ1-1, with D possibly being TRBD1 (6 bases). Deletions cut 6 bases from V and 3 bases from J, with 11 bases between. The CDR3 length is 13 residues. Germline-derived CDR1 and CDR2 are LGHNT and FRNRAP. The chain's CDR3 is CASGQGWDTEAFF. The CDR3 DNA sequence: TGTGCTAGTGGGCAGGGGTGGGACACTGAAGCTTTCTTT. Complete variable domain (other parts from reference TRBV12-5 and TRBJ1-1): DARVTQTPRHKVTEMGQEVTMRCQPILGHNTVFWYRQTMMQGLELLAYFRNRAPLDDSGMPKDRFSAEMPDATLATLKIQPSEPRDSAVYFCASGQGWDTEAFFGQGTRLTVV.

Comment on this clone: The sample carries other DNA sequences with the same CDR3. This chain connects TRBV5-1 to TRBJ2-1; 11 positions agree with TRBD2. The CDR3 is made up of 15 amino acids. Germline CDR1 and CDR2: SGHRS and YFSETQ. J lost 4 bases, V lost 3 bases, and 3 bases had no gene match. CDR3 nucleotides: TGCGCCAGCAGCTGGGGACTAGCGGATTACAATGAGCAGTTCTTC. This sequence encodes CASSWGLADYNEQFF.

The chain uses TRBV6-2 or TRBV6-3 and TRBJ2-5, with D unclear. CDR1 is MNHEY, CDR2 SVGEGT, per germline. This CDR3 has 13 residues. V lost 5 bases and J 3 bases, leaving 10 bases between the germline ends. The chain's CDR3 is CASSSHIEETQYF. The CDR3 coding sequence is TGTGCCAGCAGTAGCCATATTGAAGAGACCCAGTACTTC.

The V call is TRBV28, the J call TRBJ1-2; 9 bases align to TRBD1. CDR1 and CDR2 from the germline V gene are MDHEN and SYDVKM. The J segment lost 4 bases and the V segment lost 4 bases, leaving 7 bases of the junction unmatched. This CDR3 spans 15 amino acids. The CDR3 nucleotides are TGTGCCAGCAGTTCCCGGACAGGGGAGCTCTATGGCTACACCTTC. Translating gives CASSSRTGELYGYTF.

The V and J genes are TRBV15 and TRBJ2-3; 9 bases line up with TRBD1. The trim removed 5 bases at V and 1 base at J, leaving 16 bases unmatched. The length of the CDR3 is 19 residues. Germline V gene sequence: CDR1 LNHNV, CDR2 YYDKDF (reference sequence). The CDR3 loop is CATSGVNPGQGFGTDTQYF. In nucleotides, the CDR3 is TGTGCCACCAGCGGAGTGAATCCGGGACAGGGATTTGGCACAGATACGCAGTATTTT.

This chain links TRBV6-2 or TRBV6-3 with TRBJ1-5, with D perhaps matching TRBD1 (6 bases). The V gene lost 2 bases and the J gene lost 4 bases, with 21 bases spanning the gap. The CDR3 is made up of 18 amino acids. The germline V gene encodes CDR1 MNHEY and CDR2 SVGEGT. The CDR3 DNA reads TGTGCCAGCAGTTACGATACAATGGCAGGGGAGGGAAATCAGCCCCAGCATTTT. Its translation: CASSYDTMAGEGNQPQHF.

The chain is built from TRBV7-2 and TRBJ1-2, with D possibly TRBD1 on 6 matching bases. The CDR3 extends over 13 amino acids. Germline CDR1 SGHTA, CDR2 FQGNSA. V dropped 5 bases and J dropped 8 bases, with 15 bases sitting between them. The CDR3 nucleotides are TGTGCCAGCAGCCTGGGACAAGACCGCGGCTACACCTTC. This gives the protein CASSLGQDRGYTF.